A single sample gave rise to the 3 T cell receptor beta chains below, sequenced in a study of T cell responses to AZD1222 COVID-19 vaccine. The method was immunoSEQ multiplex PCR; TCRdb's version includes in-frame clones alone and lacks a portion of them. Found here are roughly 97,000 clones, over 75% of them singletons; the top ten hold roughly 3%. The input for sequencing was peripheral blood, taken on day 0 of AZD1222 vaccination. These receptors were collected from an adult in good health.

The rearrangement links TRBV19 to TRBJ1-2; a possible D gene is TRBD1 (6 bases). The length of the CDR3 is 14 residues. Germline lookup yields CDR1 LNHDA and CDR2 SQIVND (reference sequence). The V end was cut by 8 bases, the J end by 7 bases, with 20 bases between. CDR3 sequence: CASLPPGHIGGYTF. CDR3 coding DNA: TGTGCCAGTCTCCCCCCGGGACATATTGGTGGCTACACCTTC.

The CDR3 nucleotides read TGTGCCAGCAGTTACTCGGCGTCTCTACCCTACGAGCAGTACTTC. It translates to CASSYSASLPYEQYF. The J gene is TRBJ2-7, the V gene TRBV6-5; D gene unclear. V lost 0 bases and J 2 bases, leaving 11 bases between the germline ends. This CDR3 spans 15 amino acids. Germline V gene data show CDR1 as MNHEY and CDR2 as SVGAGI.

This chain links TRBV28 with TRBJ1-5, with D hard to call. The CDR3 is made up of 13 amino acids. Germline CDR1 is MDHEN and CDR2 is SYDVKM. The V end lost 3 bases, the J end lost 4 bases, and 7 bases lay between the germline ends. The chain's CDR3 is CASSFFRNQPQHF. The CDR3 DNA sequence: TGTGCCAGCAGTTTCTTTCGGAATCAGCCCCAGCATTTT.